This T cell receptor (beta chain) was observed in a study of CD8 T cells in Susac syndrome. Study information: Among the sequenced Susac syndrome patients, more than five had active disease while about eight were in remission.

TCR beta was sequenced from blood CD8+ and CD4+ T cells. The RNA, roughly 0.45 to 1 ug, was put through reverse transcription using random hexamers. The amplification used immunoSEQ multiplex PCR on TCR beta CDR3; it spanned 54 Vbeta and 13 Jbeta. TCRdb fed the immunoSEQ multiplex PCR reads into MiXCR, producing one record per CDR3 protein. The repertoire consists of approximately 190,000 distinct CDR3 sequences, with around 93% occurring once and the leading ten covering about 0.15%. Germline V lookup: CDR1 DFQATT, CDR2 SNEGSKA (reference sequence). V dropped 0 bases and J dropped 7; count of bases not matched to a gene: 13. This CDR3 region has 17 residues.

J is TRBJ1-5 and V is TRBV20-1, with TRBD1 matching over 9 bases. The sample taken for sequencing was CD8+ T cells from PBMCs. The origin of this receptor is a human donor with Susac syndrome. CDR3 bases: TGCAGTGCTAGAGATCTCCGACAGGGGGAAGATCACCAGCCCCAGCATTTT. As protein: CSARDLRQGEDHQPQHF.